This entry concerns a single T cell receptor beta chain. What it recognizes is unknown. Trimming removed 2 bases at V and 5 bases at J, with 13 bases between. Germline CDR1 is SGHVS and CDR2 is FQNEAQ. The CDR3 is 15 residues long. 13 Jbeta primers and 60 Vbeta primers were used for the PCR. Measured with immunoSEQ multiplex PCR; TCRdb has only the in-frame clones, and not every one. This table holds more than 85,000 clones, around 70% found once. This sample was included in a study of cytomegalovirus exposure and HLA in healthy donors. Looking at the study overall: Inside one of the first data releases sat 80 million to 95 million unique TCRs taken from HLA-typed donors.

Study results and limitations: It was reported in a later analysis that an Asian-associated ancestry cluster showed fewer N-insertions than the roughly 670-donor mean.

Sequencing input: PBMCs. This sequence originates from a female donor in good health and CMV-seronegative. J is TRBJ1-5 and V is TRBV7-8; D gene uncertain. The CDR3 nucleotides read TGTGCCAGCAGCTTATTTAGCCAGATCTATCAGCCCCAGCATTTT. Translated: CASSLFSQIYQPQHF.